The clone carrying this T cell receptor beta chain was observed a few times. The data stem from a study of T cells in Graves' hyperthyroidism and ophthalmopathy. RNA transcripts served as the template for amplifying TCR beta CDR3 regions. A set of HTBI primers served as the primers for a first-round RT-PCR of the TCR CDR3. TCRdb re-derived calls from the multiplex PCR reads in MiXCR, one entry per CDR3 protein. The profile shows approximately 600,000 distinct CDR3 sequences, more than 20% of them singletons. The CDR3 extends over 17 amino acids. The germline V gene has CDR1 LNHDA and CDR2 SQIVND (reference sequence). The V gene lost 0 bases and the J gene lost 9 bases, with 21 bases spanning the gap.

V usage is TRBV19 and J usage is TRBJ1-5; the D gene is possibly TRBD1 (5 bases). Source material: blood. The sequence was obtained from a man aged 25-45 years with Graves' ophthalmopathy. CDR3 DNA: TGTGCCAGTAGTATAGACCCAATACTTACAGGAGTAAGGCCCCAGCATTTT. Its protein is CASSIDPILTGVRPQHF.